This TCR beta chain was recovered during a study of T cells in Graves' hyperthyroidism and ophthalmopathy. Study-level findings and limits: Stable hyperthyroidism was told apart from ophthalmopathy by a model built on 13 V-J features.

Regions amplified from RNA transcripts were the TCR beta CDR3 regions. The HTBI primer set was used in a first-round RT-PCR of the TCR CDR3. TCRdb recomputed calls from the multiplex PCR reads with MiXCR, one row per CDR3 protein. Found here are about 420,000 distinct CDR3 sequences, 15% to 18% of them singletons; the top ten hold almost 8%. Germline V gene data show CDR1 as LNHDA and CDR2 as SQIVND (reference sequence). The CDR3 is 18 amino acids. The V and J ends lost 2 bases and 0 bases, in that order; junction bases with no gene match: 6. This clonotype showed up just a few times. Its target is unknown. The study left out patients who had uncontrolled infection, other autoimmune disease, pregnancy or lactation. Diagnoses rested on clinical symptoms, serum thyroxine and TRAb, thyroid ultrasound and orbital computed tomography.

Source material: blood. This clonotype was sampled from a woman younger than 30 with Graves' hyperthyroidism. V usage is TRBV19 and J usage is TRBJ2-6; 8 bases are shared with TRBD2. In DNA form, the CDR3 reads TGTGCCAGTAGTATACCAGCGGGGGCGATCTCTGGGGCCAACGTCCTGACTTTC. As protein: CASSIPAGAISGANVLTF.